Each of the 7 T cell receptor beta chains below was sequenced from the same sample in a study of technical replicates of blood from a handful of donors (dated by TCRdb to the late 2010s). The library was prepared using the immunoSEQ multiplex PCR assay. The table comes from immuneACCESS by way of TCRdb, which keeps in-frame sequences with V and J called. Part of the clones is missing from these tables; in studies checked, under half for an unresolved V gene and the rest for unknown reasons. In this sample the table shows 75,000 to 100,000 clones, roughly 94% of which occur a single time. The top ten clonotypes cover around 0.25% of the sample. The specimen sequenced was T cells isolated from PBMCs. These receptors were taken from a human donor in good health.

The rearrangement uses TRBV4-1 and TRBJ2-3; D not resolved. Germline CDR1 MGHRA, CDR2 YSYEKL. The CDR3 totals 13 residues. Between the trimmed V and J ends, which lost 0 bases and 3 bases, there was a span of 4 bases. CDR3 in DNA: TGCGCCAGCAGCCAAGACCAAACAGATACGCAGTATTTT. Protein: CASSQDQTDTQYF.

The chain joins TRBV28 to TRBJ2-3, with a possible D match to TRBD1 (6 bases). This CDR3 contains 20 residues. Germline loops: CDR1 MDHEN, CDR2 SYDVKM. V was pared by 3 bases and J by 1 base, with 26 bases between. CDR3 bases: TGTGCCAGCAGTTTCCCTCCGGACAGTTCTCTCGGGACGCGCACAGATACGCAGTATTTT. It yields the protein CASSFPPDSSLGTRTDTQYF. The variable domain in full, completed from reference TRBV28 and TRBJ2-3, reads DVKVTQSSRYLVKRTGEKVFLECVQDMDHENMFWYRQDPGLGLRLIYFSYDVKMKEKGDIPEGYSVSREKKERFSLILESASTNQTSMYLCASSFPPDSSLGTRTDTQYFGPGTRLTVL.

The chain has TRBV10-1 and TRBJ2-7, with 10 bases aligning to TRBD1. The CDR3 runs 14 residues. The V gene end was trimmed by 8 bases and the J gene end by 2 bases; junction bases not matched to a gene: 6. The germline CDR1 and CDR2 sequences are WNHNN and SYGVQD (reference sequence). The CDR3 sequence is CASARTGGPYEQYF. In DNA form, the CDR3 reads TGCGCCAGCGCGAGGACAGGGGGTCCCTACGAGCAGTACTTC.

The rearrangement joins TRBV5-1 to TRBJ2-3; perhaps TRBD1 as D (6 bases). There are 15 residues in the CDR3. The V and J ends lost 5 bases and 0 bases respectively, with 13 bases between them. Germline CDR1 is SGHRS and CDR2 is YFSETQ. The CDR3 DNA is TGCGCCAGCAGTCGGACAGAAACTAGCACAGATACGCAGTATTTT. Translation gives CASSRTETSTDTQYF.

This chain links TRBV28 with TRBJ2-1, with 7 bases identical to TRBD1. The CDR3 is made up of 18 amino acids. V was pared by 8 bases and J by 7 bases, with 23 bases of the junction left unmatched. CDR1 is MDHEN and CDR2 is SYDVKM in the germline V gene. CDR3 protein: CASGPPEGAWRQRNEQFF. For the CDR3, the DNA is TGTGCCAGCGGGCCTCCCGAGGGGGCGTGGAGACAGCGGAATGAGCAGTTCTTC.

V usage is TRBV5-1 and J usage is TRBJ2-5; possibly TRBD2 for D (6 bases). V shed 2 bases and J shed 5 bases, with 19 bases lying between them. Germline V gene data show CDR1 as SGHRS and CDR2 as YFSETQ. The CDR3 contains 16 residues. CDR3 loop: CASSFLPRVSGETQYF. In nucleotides, the CDR3 is TGCGCCAGCAGCTTCCTTCCTCGGGTCAGCGGGGAGACCCAGTACTTC.

This clone was detected ten times or more. V is TRBV11-2 and J is TRBJ2-4; 7 bases fit TRBD2. The CDR3 is 16 amino acids. Per the germline V gene, CDR1 is SGHAT and CDR2 is FQNNGV. After removal of 5 bases from V and 0 bases from J, the junction contained 7 bases not matched to a gene. This chain's CDR3 is CASSPRDYTAKNIQYF. CDR3 DNA: TGTGCCAGCAGCCCCCGGGACTATACAGCCAAAAACATTCAGTACTTC.